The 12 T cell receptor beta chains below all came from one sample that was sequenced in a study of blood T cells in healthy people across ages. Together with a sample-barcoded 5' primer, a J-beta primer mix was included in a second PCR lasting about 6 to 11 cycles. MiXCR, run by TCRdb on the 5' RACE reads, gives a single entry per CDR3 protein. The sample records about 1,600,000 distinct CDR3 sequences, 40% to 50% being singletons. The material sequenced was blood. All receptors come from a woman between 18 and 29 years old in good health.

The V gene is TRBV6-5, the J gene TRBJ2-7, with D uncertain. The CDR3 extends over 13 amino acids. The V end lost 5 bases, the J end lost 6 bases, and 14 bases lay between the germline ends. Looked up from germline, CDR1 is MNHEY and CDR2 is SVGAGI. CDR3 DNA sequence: TGTGCCAGCAGTCCTCAAGGCTATACCGAGCAGTACTTC. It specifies CASSPQGYTEQYF.

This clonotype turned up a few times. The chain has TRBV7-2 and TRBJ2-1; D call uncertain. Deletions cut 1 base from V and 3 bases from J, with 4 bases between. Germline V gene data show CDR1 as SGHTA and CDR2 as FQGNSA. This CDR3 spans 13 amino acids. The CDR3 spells CASSLGFYNEQFF. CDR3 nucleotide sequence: TGTGCCAGCAGCTTAGGCTTCTACAATGAGCAGTTCTTC.

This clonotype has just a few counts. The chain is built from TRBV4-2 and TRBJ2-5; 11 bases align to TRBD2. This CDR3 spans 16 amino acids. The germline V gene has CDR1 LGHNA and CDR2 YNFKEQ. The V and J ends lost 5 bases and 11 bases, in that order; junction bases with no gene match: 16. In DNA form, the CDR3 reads TGTGCCAGCAGCACGCCGCCGGGACTAGCGGTCAATGAGCAGTACTTC. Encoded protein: CASSTPPGLAVNEQYF.

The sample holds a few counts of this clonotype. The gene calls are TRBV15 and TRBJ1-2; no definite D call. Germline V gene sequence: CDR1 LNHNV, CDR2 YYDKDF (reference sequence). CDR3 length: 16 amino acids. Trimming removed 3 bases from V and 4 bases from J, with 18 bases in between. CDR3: CATSSLGVVIPYGYTF. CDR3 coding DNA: TGTGCCACCAGCAGCCTAGGTGTAGTTATTCCCTATGGCTACACCTTC.

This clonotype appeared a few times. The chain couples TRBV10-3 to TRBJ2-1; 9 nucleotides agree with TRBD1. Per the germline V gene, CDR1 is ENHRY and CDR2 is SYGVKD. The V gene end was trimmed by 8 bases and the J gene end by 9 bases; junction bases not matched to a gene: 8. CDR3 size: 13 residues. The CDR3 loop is CAIGRTGESEQFF. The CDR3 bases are TGTGCCATCGGAAGGACAGGGGAAAGTGAGCAGTTCTTC.

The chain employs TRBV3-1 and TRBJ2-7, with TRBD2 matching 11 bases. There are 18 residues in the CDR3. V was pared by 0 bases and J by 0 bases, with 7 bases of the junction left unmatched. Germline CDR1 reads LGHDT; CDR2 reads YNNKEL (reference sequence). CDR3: CASSQEGLAGGSSYEQYF. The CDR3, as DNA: TGTGCCAGCAGCCAAGAAGGGCTAGCGGGAGGCAGCTCCTACGAGCAGTACTTC.

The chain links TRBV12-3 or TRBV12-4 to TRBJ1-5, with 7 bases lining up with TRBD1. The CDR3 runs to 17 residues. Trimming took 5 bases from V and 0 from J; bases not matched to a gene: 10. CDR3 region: CASSNRRDSDSNQPQHF. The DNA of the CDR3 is TGTGCCAGCAGTAATCGCCGGGACAGCGATAGCAATCAGCCCCAGCATTTT.

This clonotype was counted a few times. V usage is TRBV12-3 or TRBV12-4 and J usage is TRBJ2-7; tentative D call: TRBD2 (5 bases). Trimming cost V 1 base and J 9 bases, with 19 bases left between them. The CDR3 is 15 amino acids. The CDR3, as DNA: TGTGCCAGCAGTTTAGTGGGTTCCGACCCCCGGGGGCAGTACTTC. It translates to CASSLVGSDPRGQYF.

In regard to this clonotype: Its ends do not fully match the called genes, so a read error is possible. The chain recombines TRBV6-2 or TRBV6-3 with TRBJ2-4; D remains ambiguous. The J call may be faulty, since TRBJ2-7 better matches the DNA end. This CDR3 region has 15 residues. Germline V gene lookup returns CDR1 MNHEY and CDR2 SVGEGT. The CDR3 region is CASSYSTDKPYEQYF. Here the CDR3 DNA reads TGCGCCAGCAGTTACTCGACCGACAAGCCCTACGAGCAGTACTTC.

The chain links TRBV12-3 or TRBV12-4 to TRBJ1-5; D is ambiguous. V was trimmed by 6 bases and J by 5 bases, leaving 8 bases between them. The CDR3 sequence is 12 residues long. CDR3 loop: CASSSMYQPQHF. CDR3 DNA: TGTGCCAGCAGCTCGATGTATCAGCCCCAGCATTTT.

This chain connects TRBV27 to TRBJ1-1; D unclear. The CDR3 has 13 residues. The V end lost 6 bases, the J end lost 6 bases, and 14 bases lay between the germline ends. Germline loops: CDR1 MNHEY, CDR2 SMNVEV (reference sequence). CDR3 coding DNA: TGTGCCAGCAGCCGTGGGGAATTTGCTGAAGCTTTCTTT. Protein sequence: CASSRGEFAEAFF.

As DNA, the CDR3 is TGTGCCAGCAGTTCCCGGGACAGGAATCAGCCCCAGCATTTT. It translates to CASSSRDRNQPQHF. The J gene is TRBJ1-5, the V gene TRBV12-3 or TRBV12-4; the match to TRBD1 covers 8 bases. V shed 4 bases and J 4 bases; nucleotides not matched to a gene: 3. This CDR3 spans 14 amino acids.